This is a list of T cell receptor beta chains from one sample in a study of PD-L1 blockade in urothelial cancer. Assay: immunoSEQ multiplex PCR; the TCRdb copy retains only in-frame clones and omits some. The sample carries over 50,000 clones, just over 85% recorded once. Here the sequenced sample was PBMCs, taken around atezolizumab (anti-PD-L1) treatment. All receptors come from a man aged 45-65 years with urothelial cancer. Each CDR3 is given with its conserved first and last residue. Fields, in order: J gene, clone size, D gene, V gene, CDR3 protein, CDR3 DNA. The D gene is left open where the match is weak. Not every row has a clone size; where given, it reads once, few, many or a size class.

j_call: TRBJ1-6
clone_size: -
d_call: TRBD1
v_call: TRBV5-4
cdr3_aa: CASSRGTGENGSPLHF
cdr3_nt: TGTGCCAGCAGCCGAGGGACAGGCGAAAACGGTTCACCCCTCCACTTT

j_call: TRBJ2-3
clone_size: -
d_call: TRBD2
v_call: TRBV10-3
cdr3_aa: CAISDVGGRAISDTQYF
cdr3_nt: TGTGCCATCAGTGATGTAGGCGGGAGGGCCATATCAGATACGCAGTATTTT

j_call: TRBJ2-1
clone_size: -
d_call: TRBD1
v_call: TRBV7-2
cdr3_aa: CASSSGTGRIYNEQFF
cdr3_nt: TGTGCCAGCAGCTCGGGGACAGGCAGAATCTACAATGAGCAGTTCTTC

j_call: TRBJ2-6
clone_size: -
d_call: -
v_call: TRBV5-5
cdr3_aa: CASSSQGFGGANVLTF
cdr3_nt: TGTGCCAGCAGCTCGCAGGGGTTTGGTGGGGCCAACGTCCTGACTTTC

j_call: TRBJ2-7
clone_size: few
d_call: -
v_call: TRBV18
cdr3_aa: CASSTDVSSYEQYF
cdr3_nt: TGTGCCAGCTCAACAGACGTCTCATCTTACGAGCAGTACTTC

j_call: TRBJ2-5
clone_size: -
d_call: -
v_call: TRBV7-9
cdr3_aa: CASSLLGGGVKTQYF
cdr3_nt: TGTGCCAGCAGCCTCCTAGGGGGAGGGGTGAAGACCCAGTACTTC

j_call: TRBJ1-5
clone_size: -
d_call: -
v_call: TRBV27
cdr3_aa: CASSSNSLQPQHF
cdr3_nt: TGTGCCAGCAGTTCCAACAGCCTCCAGCCCCAGCATTTT

j_call: TRBJ1-2
clone_size: -
d_call: -
v_call: TRBV2
cdr3_aa: CASSEALRQGYTF
cdr3_nt: TGTGCCAGCAGTGAAGCGCTTCGACAGGGCTACACCTTC

j_call: TRBJ2-5
clone_size: once
d_call: TRBD1
v_call: TRBV10-3
cdr3_aa: CAIRGQGGGETQYF
cdr3_nt: TGTGCCATCAGAGGACAGGGGGGAGGCGAGACCCAGTACTTC

j_call: TRBJ1-3
clone_size: -
d_call: -
v_call: TRBV7-7
cdr3_aa: CASSEGNTIYF
cdr3_nt: TGTGCTAGCAGCGAGGGAAACACCATATATTTT

j_call: TRBJ2-5
clone_size: -
d_call: TRBD1
v_call: TRBV5-1
cdr3_aa: CASSPGTGSGETQYF
cdr3_nt: TGCGCCAGCAGCCCGGGGACAGGGTCGGGGGAGACCCAGTACTTC

j_call: TRBJ1-2
clone_size: -
d_call: -
v_call: TRBV2
cdr3_aa: CAGAQGLGYGYTF
cdr3_nt: TGTGCCGGCGCCCAGGGGCTCGGCTATGGCTACACCTTC

j_call: TRBJ2-4
clone_size: -
d_call: -
v_call: TRBV7-2
cdr3_aa: CASAGGGTAKNIQYF
cdr3_nt: TGTGCCAGCGCCGGCGGCGGTACAGCCAAAAACATTCAGTACTTC

j_call: TRBJ2-7
clone_size: -
d_call: TRBD2
v_call: TRBV18
cdr3_aa: CASSNGLAGGLDEQYF
cdr3_nt: TGTGCCAGCTCTAATGGACTAGCGGGAGGGCTTGACGAGCAGTACTTC

j_call: TRBJ2-1
clone_size: -
d_call: -
v_call: TRBV28
cdr3_aa: CASSLLELWATNEQFF
cdr3_nt: TGTGCCAGCAGTTTATTAGAACTTTGGGCTACGAATGAGCAGTTCTTC

j_call: TRBJ2-7
clone_size: once
d_call: TRBD1
v_call: TRBV7-2
cdr3_aa: CASSLHRDRAGNEQYF
cdr3_nt: TGTGCCAGCAGCTTACACCGGGACAGGGCGGGGAACGAGCAGTACTTC

j_call: TRBJ2-7
clone_size: few
d_call: -
v_call: TRBV5-1
cdr3_aa: CASSLGQAGIGYEQYF
cdr3_nt: TGCGCCAGCAGCCTCGGACAGGCGGGGATTGGGTACGAGCAGTACTTC

j_call: TRBJ2-7
clone_size: -
d_call: -
v_call: TRBV10-3
cdr3_aa: CAISKEDWGYEQYF
cdr3_nt: TGTGCCATCAGTAAGGAGGATTGGGGCTACGAGCAGTACTTC

j_call: TRBJ2-7
clone_size: -
d_call: TRBD2
v_call: TRBV5-1
cdr3_aa: CASSLVSGSEQYF
cdr3_nt: TGCGCCAGCAGCTTGGTCAGCGGGAGCGAGCAGTACTTC

j_call: TRBJ1-4
clone_size: -
d_call: TRBD1
v_call: TRBV27
cdr3_aa: CASSSYRGGLEKLFF
cdr3_nt: TGTGCCAGCAGTTCGTACCGAGGGGGCTTGGAAAAACTGTTTTTT

j_call: TRBJ1-5
clone_size: -
d_call: -
v_call: TRBV6-5
cdr3_aa: CASSYSTTRSGHF
cdr3_nt: TGTGCCAGCAGTTACTCGACCACTCGGAGCGGGCATTTT

j_call: TRBJ2-7
clone_size: -
d_call: TRBD1
v_call: TRBV18
cdr3_aa: CASSPTPGQGGEQYF
cdr3_nt: TGTGCCAGCTCACCAACCCCGGGACAGGGGGGGGAGCAGTACTTC

j_call: TRBJ2-7
clone_size: -
d_call: TRBD1
v_call: TRBV11-3
cdr3_aa: CASSQGTGPYEQYF
cdr3_nt: TGTGCCAGCAGCCAAGGGACAGGCCCCTACGAGCAGTACTTC

j_call: TRBJ2-1
clone_size: -
d_call: TRBD1
v_call: TRBV5-1
cdr3_aa: CASSSGQGAYNEQFF
cdr3_nt: TGCGCCAGCAGCTCCGGACAGGGGGCCTACAATGAGCAGTTCTTC

j_call: TRBJ2-1
clone_size: -
d_call: -
v_call: TRBV5-4
cdr3_aa: CASSLAFGGSGNEQFF
cdr3_nt: TGTGCCAGCAGCTTGGCCTTTGGAGGTTCGGGCAATGAGCAGTTCTTC

j_call: TRBJ1-2
clone_size: -
d_call: -
v_call: TRBV6-5
cdr3_aa: CATSRKGVIYGYTF
cdr3_nt: TGTGCCACCAGCCGGAAGGGGGTTATCTATGGCTACACCTTC

j_call: TRBJ2-1
clone_size: -
d_call: -
v_call: TRBV7-9
cdr3_aa: CASSLAVGDKQFF
cdr3_nt: TGTGCCAGCAGCTTAGCTGTGGGAGACAAGCAGTTCTTC

j_call: TRBJ2-7
clone_size: -
d_call: TRBD1
v_call: TRBV9
cdr3_aa: CASSAHGQAREQYF
cdr3_nt: TGTGCCAGCAGCGCCCATGGACAGGCCCGAGAGCAGTACTTC

j_call: TRBJ1-1
clone_size: few
d_call: TRBD1
v_call: TRBV2
cdr3_aa: CASSGRRQGPVTEAFF
cdr3_nt: TGTGCCAGCAGTGGGAGGAGACAGGGGCCCGTTACTGAAGCTTTCTTT

j_call: TRBJ1-1
clone_size: few
d_call: -
v_call: TRBV30
cdr3_aa: CAWSRTVNTEAFF
cdr3_nt: TGTGCCTGGAGCCGGACAGTGAACACTGAAGCTTTCTTT

j_call: TRBJ2-2
clone_size: -
d_call: TRBD1
v_call: TRBV10-3
cdr3_aa: CAISDGQGGFTGELFF
cdr3_nt: TGTGCCATCAGTGACGGACAGGGTGGTTTTACCGGGGAGCTGTTTTTT

j_call: TRBJ2-4
clone_size: -
d_call: TRBD2
v_call: TRBV19
cdr3_aa: CASSINPTSGRGLRRNIQYF
cdr3_nt: TGTGCCAGTAGTATTAATCCGACTAGCGGGAGGGGTCTACGGAGAAACATTCAGTACTTC

j_call: TRBJ2-7
clone_size: -
d_call: -
v_call: TRBV7-2
cdr3_aa: CASSLYPLASYEQYF
cdr3_nt: TGTGCCAGCAGCTTGTATCCCCTAGCTTCCTACGAGCAGTACTTC

j_call: TRBJ2-7
clone_size: -
d_call: TRBD1
v_call: TRBV19
cdr3_aa: CASRPRSGQAYEQYF
cdr3_nt: TGTGCCAGTAGACCTCGCTCGGGACAGGCTTACGAGCAGTACTTC

j_call: TRBJ1-2
clone_size: -
d_call: -
v_call: TRBV10-2
cdr3_aa: CASSETPDRIYGYTF
cdr3_nt: TGCGCCAGCAGTGAGACCCCGGACAGAATCTATGGCTACACCTTC

j_call: TRBJ2-7
clone_size: -
d_call: TRBD2
v_call: TRBV5-6
cdr3_aa: CASSVVIPVGTSENEQYF
cdr3_nt: TGTGCCAGCAGCGTCGTAATCCCCGTCGGGACTAGCGAGAACGAGCAGTACTTC

j_call: TRBJ2-3
clone_size: -
d_call: -
v_call: TRBV13
cdr3_aa: CASSLGLGTDTQYF
cdr3_nt: TGTGCCAGCAGCTTAGGCCTAGGCACAGATACGCAGTATTTT

j_call: TRBJ2-7
clone_size: -
d_call: TRBD2
v_call: TRBV18
cdr3_aa: CASSSLTSGPGYEQYF
cdr3_nt: TGTGCCAGCTCATCCTTGACTAGCGGGCCTGGCTACGAGCAGTACTTC

j_call: TRBJ2-7
clone_size: -
d_call: -
v_call: TRBV5-4
cdr3_aa: CASSALPPGYEQYF
cdr3_nt: TGTGCCAGCAGCGCCCTCCCTCCAGGATACGAGCAGTACTTC

j_call: TRBJ2-7
clone_size: -
d_call: TRBD2
v_call: TRBV6-1
cdr3_aa: CASCSGSLSRQYF
cdr3_nt: TGTGCCAGCTGCAGCGGGAGTTTAAGTAGGCAGTACTTC

j_call: TRBJ2-7
clone_size: -
d_call: TRBD1
v_call: TRBV5-1
cdr3_aa: CASSGTGDPYEQYF
cdr3_nt: TGCGCCAGCAGCGGGACAGGGGATCCCTACGAGCAGTACTTC

j_call: TRBJ1-5
clone_size: -
d_call: -
v_call: TRBV2
cdr3_aa: CASSRSAGQPQHF
cdr3_nt: TGTGCCAGCAGTAGGAGCGCGGGTCAGCCCCAGCATTTT

j_call: TRBJ2-1
clone_size: -
d_call: -
v_call: TRBV18
cdr3_aa: CASSPGGADNEQFF
cdr3_nt: TGTGCCAGCTCACCTGGGGGGGCGGACAATGAGCAGTTCTTC

j_call: TRBJ2-1
clone_size: -
d_call: TRBD1
v_call: TRBV5-1
cdr3_aa: CASSLAGGQGFNEQFF
cdr3_nt: TGCGCCAGCAGCTTGGCCGGGGGACAGGGGTTCAATGAGCAGTTCTTC

j_call: TRBJ2-7
clone_size: -
d_call: TRBD1
v_call: TRBV7-9
cdr3_aa: CASSSADRGPEQYF
cdr3_nt: TGTGCCAGCAGCTCCGCGGACAGGGGGCCCGAGCAGTACTTC

j_call: TRBJ1-2
clone_size: -
d_call: -
v_call: TRBV28
cdr3_aa: CASRPRQTGFFNYGYTF
cdr3_nt: TGTGCCAGCAGGCCACGACAGACAGGATTCTTTAACTATGGCTACACCTTC

j_call: TRBJ1-5
clone_size: -
d_call: TRBD1
v_call: TRBV18
cdr3_aa: CASSGGTENQPQHF
cdr3_nt: TGTGCCAGCTCAGGAGGGACAGAGAATCAGCCCCAGCATTTT

j_call: TRBJ2-7
clone_size: once
d_call: -
v_call: TRBV5-5
cdr3_aa: CASSLAPRAGYEQYF
cdr3_nt: TGTGCCAGCAGCTTGGCCCCCAGGGCTGGGTACGAGCAGTACTTC

j_call: TRBJ1-6
clone_size: -
d_call: TRBD1
v_call: TRBV5-1
cdr3_aa: CASSSQGADNSPLHF
cdr3_nt: TGCGCCAGCAGCTCACAGGGGGCGGATAATTCACCCCTCCACTTT

j_call: TRBJ2-4
clone_size: -
d_call: TRBD1
v_call: TRBV2
cdr3_aa: CASSEGGGSGKNIQYF
cdr3_nt: TGTGCCAGCAGTGAAGGAGGGGGCAGTGGTAAAAACATTCAGTACTTC